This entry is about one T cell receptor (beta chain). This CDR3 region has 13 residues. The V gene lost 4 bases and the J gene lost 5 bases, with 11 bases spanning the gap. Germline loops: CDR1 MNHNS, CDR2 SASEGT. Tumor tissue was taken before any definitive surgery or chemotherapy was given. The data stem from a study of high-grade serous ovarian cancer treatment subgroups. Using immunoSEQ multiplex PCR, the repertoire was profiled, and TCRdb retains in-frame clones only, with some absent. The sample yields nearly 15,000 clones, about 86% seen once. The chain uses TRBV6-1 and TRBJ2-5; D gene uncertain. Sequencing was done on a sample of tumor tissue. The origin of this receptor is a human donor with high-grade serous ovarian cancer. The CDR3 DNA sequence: TGTGCCAGCAGTGGTGAGATTGGCGAGACCCAGTACTTC. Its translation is CASSGEIGETQYF.